This passage covers 27 T cell receptor beta chains from one sample sequenced in a study of vaccination and CD4 T cells after COVID-19. This sample's time point: late sampling 161 to 241 days after vaccination in a few convalescent patients. Treatment noted: roughly 11-day PBMC culture with coronavirus spike peptide pools or control peptides (ViraFEST assay). Their antigen targets remain unknown. CD4+ T cells that had been cultured provided DNA sequenced with the Oncomine TCR Beta short-read assay. One entry per CDR3 protein results from TCRdb running MiXCR on the PCR reads. The sample lists 20,000 to 25,000 distinct CDR3 sequences, 35% occurring once. The sequencing used CD4+ T cells from blood, cultured in vitro, collected about 7 months after SARS-CoV-2 vaccination. The receptors shown here come from a human donor who had recovered from COVID-19.

The V call is TRBV20-1, the J call TRBJ1-2; D gene uncertain. The CDR3 sequence is 12 residues long. The V end was cut by 1 base, the J end by 8 bases, with 11 bases between. Germline loops: CDR1 DFQATT, CDR2 SNEGSKA (reference sequence). CDR3 sequence: CSARGPARGYTF. The CDR3, as DNA: TGCAGTGCTAGAGGCCCTGCGCGAGGCTACACCTTC.

This clonotype appeared a few times. The chain links TRBV7-9 to TRBJ2-5; TRBD2 might be the D (6 bases). Per germline, CDR1 SEHNR and CDR2 FQNEAQ (reference sequence). With 2 bases removed from V and 5 bases from J, the gap between germline ends came to 15 bases. CDR3 length: 15 amino acids. The CDR3, as DNA: TGTGCCAGCAGCTTATACGGGAGCTTTGGGGAGACCCAGTACTTC. Protein sequence: CASSLYGSFGETQYF. Full variable domain (outside the CDR3, taken from reference TRBV7-9 and TRBJ2-5): DTGVSQNPRHKITKRGQNVTFRCDPISEHNRLYWYRQTLGQGPEFLTYFQNEAQLEKSRLLSDRFSAERPKGSFSTLEIQRTEQGDSAMYLCASSLYGSFGETQYFGPGTRLLVL.

The chain couples TRBV7-9 to TRBJ1-3; D perhaps matches TRBD1 (6 bases). The CDR3 contains 18 residues. V lost 0 bases to trimming and J lost 0 bases, with 15 bases between them. Germline CDR1 and CDR2: SEHNR and FQNEAQ (reference sequence). CDR3 sequence: CASSLAPGHTNSGNTIYF. Written as DNA, the CDR3 is TGTGCCAGCAGCTTAGCTCCGGGACACACCAACTCTGGAAACACCATATATTTT.

In this sample, this clonotype turned up a few times. This chain links TRBV7-2 with TRBJ2-1; no firm D call. V gave up 5 bases and J gave up 0 bases, with 8 bases separating them. CDR1 SGHTA and CDR2 FQGNSA come from the germline V gene. This CDR3 spans 14 amino acids. CDR3 residues: CASSAESSYNEQFF. CDR3 coding DNA: TGTGCCAGCAGCGCCGAGAGCTCCTACAATGAGCAGTTCTTC. Filled out from reference TRBV7-2 and TRBJ2-1, the complete variable domain reads GAGVSQSPSNKVTEKGKDVELRCDPISGHTALYWYRQSLGQGLEFLIYFQGNSAPDKSGLPSDRFSAERTGGSVSTLTIQRTQQEDSAVYLCASSAESSYNEQFFGPGTRLTVL.

The V call is TRBV15, the J call TRBJ2-3, with 9 bases that match TRBD2. The germline gives CDR1 LNHNV, CDR2 YYDKDF (reference sequence). The CDR3 totals 15 residues. Trimming removed 10 bases from V and 0 bases from J; junction bases left unmatched: 8. The chain's CDR3 is CAIQTGTSSTDTQYF. CDR3 nucleotide sequence: TGTGCCATCCAAACCGGGACTAGCAGCACAGATACGCAGTATTTT. The entire variable domain, with the rest obtained from reference TRBV15 and TRBJ2-3, is as follows: DAMVIQNPRYQVTQFGKPVTLSCSQTLNHNVMYWYQQKSSQAPKLLFHYYDKDFNNEADTPDNFQSRRPNTSFCFLDIRSPGLGDTAMYLCAIQTGTSSTDTQYFGPGTRLTVL.

The chain combines TRBV20-1 with TRBJ2-6; D ambiguous. There are 15 residues in the CDR3. V was clipped by 3 bases and J by 2 bases, with 11 bases between them. Germline CDR1 reads DFQATT; CDR2 reads SNEGSKA (reference sequence). The CDR3 bases are TGCAGTGCTAGTTCTGGGCATGCTGGGGCCAACGTCCTGACTTTC. Translated, it gives CSASSGHAGANVLTF.

The V and J genes are TRBV5-3 and TRBJ2-5; 9 bases match TRBD2. TRBV5-3 is flagged as an ORF with uncertain function. V was clipped by 2 bases and J by 5 bases; unmatched bases: 7. The CDR3 loop spans 15 amino acids. CDR3 DNA: TGTGCCAGAAGCTTCTTGGGGCTAGCGGGGGAGACCCAGTACTTC. Amino acid sequence: CARSFLGLAGETQYF.

The chain links TRBV6-1 to TRBJ1-6; D unclear. Germline V gene lookup returns CDR1 MNHNS and CDR2 SASEGT. The CDR3 runs 13 residues. V was shortened by 10 bases and J by 3 bases, with 10 bases between the two germline ends. The CDR3 DNA follows: TGTGCCAACGAGGAACACTATAATTCACCCCTCCACTTT. As protein: CANEEHYNSPLHF.

The sample holds a few counts of this clonotype. This sequence joins TRBV7-6 and TRBJ2-7; no clear D gene. V lost 1 base to trimming and J lost 6 bases, with 13 bases between them. The CDR3 sequence is 14 residues long. CDR1 SGHVS and CDR2 FNYEAQ come from the germline V gene. The CDR3 reads CASSLVFGATEQYF. In nucleotides, the CDR3 is TGTGCCAGCAGCTTAGTCTTCGGTGCGACCGAGCAGTACTTC.

The chain is built from TRBV18 and TRBJ2-7, with 10 bases matching TRBD2. The CDR3 is 15 amino acids. J gave up 3 bases and V 1 base, and 3 bases lay outside the gene matches. Germline V gene sequence: CDR1 KGHSH, CDR2 LQKENI. This CDR3 reads CASSPRASGSYEQYF. The CDR3 region has the DNA TGTGCCAGCTCACCACGGGCTAGCGGGAGCTACGAGCAGTACTTC.

This chain uses TRBV18 with TRBJ2-7, with D possibly matching TRBD1 (6 bases). Trimming cost V 5 bases and J 0 bases, with 11 bases left between them. Per the germline V gene, CDR1 is KGHSH and CDR2 is LQKENI. There are 14 residues in the CDR3. CDR3 nucleotides: TGTGCCAGCTCAATTGAACAGGGCTCCTACGAGCAGTACTTC. Protein product: CASSIEQGSYEQYF.

The chain joins TRBV20-1 to TRBJ2-5, with TRBD1 identical over 7 bases. The V segment lost 4 bases and the J segment 2 bases; nucleotides outside the gene matches: 4. The CDR3 contains 13 residues. CDR1 and CDR2 from the germline V gene are DFQATT and SNEGSKA (reference sequence). CDR3: CSATGQNQETQYF. The CDR3 DNA reads TGCAGTGCTACGGGACAGAATCAAGAGACCCAGTACTTC.

J is TRBJ2-5 and V is TRBV5-5; D not certain. This CDR3 has 13 amino acids. V was trimmed by 2 bases and J by 5 bases, leaving 10 bases between them. CDR1 is SGHKS, CDR2 YYEKEE, per germline (reference sequence). The CDR3 coding sequence is TGTGCCAGCAGCTTTAACGATTGGGAGACCCAGTACTTC. Translation gives CASSFNDWETQYF.

The rearrangement links TRBV20-1 to TRBJ2-7, with TRBD2 as a possible D gene (5 bases). The CDR3 length is 14 residues. The V end lost 5 bases, the J end lost 2 bases, and 16 bases lay between the germline ends. CDR1 and CDR2 from the germline V gene are DFQATT and SNEGSKA (reference sequence). The CDR3 bases are TGCAGTGCTCGGATTACGGGAAACCCCTACGAGCAGTACTTC. This translates into CSARITGNPYEQYF.

V gene TRBV20-1 combines with J gene TRBJ1-5; D not resolved. Trimming took 0 bases from V and 4 from J, leaving 7 bases between them. Germline CDR1 and CDR2: DFQATT and SNEGSKA (reference sequence). The CDR3 consists of 13 residues. The CDR3 DNA sequence: TGCAGTGCTAGAGATGAGCGGAATCAGCCCCAGCATTTT. It encodes CSARDERNQPQHF.

The gene calls are TRBV7-8 and TRBJ1-1; no clear D gene. CDR1 is SGHVS, CDR2 FQNEAQ, per germline. Trimming left V 1 base short and J 10 bases short, with 7 bases between. This CDR3 spans 11 amino acids. The CDR3 reads CASSLGLGAFF. The CDR3, as DNA: TGTGCCAGCAGCTTAGGGTTGGGAGCTTTCTTT.

V usage is TRBV20-1 and J usage is TRBJ2-6; D ambiguous. The CDR3 consists of 12 residues. V dropped 5 bases and J dropped 3 bases, with 5 bases sitting between them. Germline-derived CDR1 and CDR2 are DFQATT and SNEGSKA (reference sequence). CDR3 DNA sequence: TGCAGTGCTCGAGGTGGGGCCAACGTCCTGACTTTC. Translating it yields CSARGGANVLTF.

The chain has TRBV15 and TRBJ2-1, with a possible D match to TRBD2 (6 bases). There are 16 residues in the CDR3. The germline V gene encodes CDR1 LNHNV and CDR2 YYDKDF (reference sequence). Trimming stripped 4 bases from V and 11 bases from J, with 24 bases between. This CDR3 is CATSTIKGNGRRQQFF. CDR3 DNA: TGTGCCACCAGCACCATCAAGGGGAACGGGAGAAGACAGCAGTTCTTC.

The V and J genes are TRBV20-1 and TRBJ2-7; 11 bases align to TRBD2. This CDR3 comprises 14 residues. Germline trimming cut 6 bases from V and 7 bases from J; bases unmatched to any gene: 11. Looked up from germline, CDR1 is DFQATT and CDR2 is SNEGSKA (reference sequence). The CDR3 here is CSATDTSGSREQYF. CDR3 DNA sequence: TGCAGTGCAACGGATACTAGCGGGAGTAGGGAGCAGTACTTC.

This clonotype appeared a few times. V is TRBV7-3 and J is TRBJ2-3, with D hard to call. This CDR3 region has 13 residues. Germline V gives CDR1 SGHTA, CDR2 FQGTGA. The V end was cut by 4 bases, the J end by 2 bases, with 7 bases between. The CDR3 DNA reads TGTGCCAGCAGCTATACATCCACAGATACGCAGTATTTT. Protein product: CASSYTSTDTQYF.

This clonotype has more than one count but fewer than ten. The V and J genes are TRBV27 and TRBJ1-6, with 8 bases that match TRBD1. Trimming cost V 6 bases and J 0 bases; bases outside gene matches: 4. Germline V gene lookup returns CDR1 MNHEY and CDR2 SMNVEV (reference sequence). The CDR3 has 16 amino acids. Here the CDR3 DNA reads TGTGCCAGCAGCGGGACAGGCGGCTCCTATAATTCACCCCTCCACTTT. It codes for CASSGTGGSYNSPLHF.

V usage is TRBV24-1 and J usage is TRBJ2-3; 9 nucleotides line up with TRBD1. Germline V CDR1 and CDR2: KGHDR, SFDVKD. With 6 bases clipped from V and 1 base from J, the junction kept 1 base outside the gene matches. This CDR3 has 14 amino acids. CDR3 nucleotides: TGTGCCACCAGTAGGGACAGGGGCACAGATACGCAGTATTTT. Translated, it gives CATSRDRGTDTQYF.

The CDR3 nucleotides read TGTGCCAGCAGTGAAGAAGCTCGACGTACGAATGAGCAGTTCTTC. Residues: CASSEEARRTNEQFF. The chain has TRBV6-1 and TRBJ2-1; no clear D. This CDR3 spans 15 amino acids. Trimming stripped 1 base from V and 7 bases from J, with 14 bases between. Looked up from germline, CDR1 is MNHNS and CDR2 is SASEGT.

V and J are TRBV29-1 and TRBJ1-5, with D tentatively TRBD1 (5 bases). The CDR3 is 12 residues long. CDR1 and CDR2 (germline): SQVTM, ANQGSEA. Between the trimmed V and J ends, which lost 6 bases and 1 base, there was a span of 7 bases. The DNA of the CDR3 is TGCAGCGTCCGGGACAGCAATCAGCCCCAGCATTTT. Its protein is CSVRDSNQPQHF. Using reference TRBV29-1 and TRBJ1-5 for the parts outside the CDR3, the full variable domain is SAVISQKPSRDICQRGTSLTIQCQVDSQVTMMFWYRQQPGQSLTLIATANQGSEATYESGFVIDKFPISRPNLTFSTLTVSNMSPEDSSIYLCSVRDSNQPQHFGDGTRLSIL.

This clonotype has more than one count but fewer than ten. J is TRBJ1-5 and V is TRBV6-4, with 9 bases identical to TRBD1. Germline V lookup: CDR1 MRHNA, CDR2 SNTAGT. V lost 4 bases to trimming and J lost 7 bases; unmatched junction nucleotides: 5. The CDR3 extends over 14 amino acids. The CDR3 is CASSAQGAEQPQHF. CDR3 in DNA: TGTGCCAGCAGTGCACAGGGGGCAGAACAGCCCCAGCATTTT.

This clonotype has only a few counts. V is TRBV6-4 and J is TRBJ2-1; TRBD2 aligns across 8 bases. This CDR3 is 14 amino acids long. Trimming cost V 6 bases and J 6 bases; bases outside gene matches: 7. The V gene's germline CDR1 is MRHNA and CDR2 SNTAGT. CDR3 in amino acids: CASRSSGKGNEQFF. In nucleotides, the CDR3 is TGTGCCAGCAGAAGTAGCGGGAAAGGCAATGAGCAGTTCTTC.

The V gene is TRBV19, the J gene TRBJ2-3, with TRBD2 identical over 9 bases. Trimming at V came to 4 bases and at J to 2 bases, leaving 7 bases not matched to a gene. CDR1 LNHDA and CDR2 SQIVND come from the germline V gene (reference sequence). The CDR3 runs 16 residues. The CDR3 reads CASSTTPSGNTDTQYF. In DNA form, the CDR3 reads TGTGCCAGTAGTACCACCCCTAGCGGGAACACAGATACGCAGTATTTT.